These T cell receptor beta chains were read from a single sample in a study of T cells after yellow fever vaccination. TCRdb re-called the 5' RACE reads through MiXCR, storing one row per CDR3 protein. Among almost 600,000 distinct CDR3 sequences listed, approximately 12% were seen once. This specimen consisted of PBMCs, obtained on the day of the yellow fever booster vaccination. Receptors originate from a young man who received the YFV17D yellow fever vaccine. The CDR3 runs from the conserved cysteine through the conserved F or W. Each record gives: J gene, V gene, D gene, CDR3 protein. D genes are given only for firm matches.

TRBJ2-7,TRBV20-1,TRBD2,CSARSSGSYEQYF
TRBJ2-2,TRBV5-1,TRBD2,CASSRPEAGGISNTGELFF
TRBJ2-5,TRBV14,TRBD2,CASSHLLAARETQYF
TRBJ1-2,TRBV7-2,NA,CASSFVGDYGYTF
TRBJ2-3,TRBV4-2,TRBD2,CASSQTGTSAGDTQYF
TRBJ2-3,TRBV29-1,NA,CSVDTQYF
TRBJ2-1,TRBV7-3,NA,CASSLKGGGYNEQFF
TRBJ2-1,TRBV10-3,TRBD2,CAISRTSGSYEQFF
TRBJ2-7,TRBV28,TRBD2,CASSSHSFLLAGGPGEQYF
TRBJ2-7,TRBV27,NA,CASSRTVSYEQYF
TRBJ2-3,TRBV20-1,NA,CSARDFRLQPDTQYF
TRBJ2-7,TRBV20-1,TRBD2,CSAAPGTSYEQYF
TRBJ1-4,TRBV5-5,NA,CASSLSRGGATNEKLFF
TRBJ2-5,TRBV29-1,NA,CSGGPLGETQYF
TRBJ2-1,TRBV5-1,NA,CASSLSPDGNEQFF
TRBJ1-6,TRBV18,NA,CASSPPGTANSPLHF
TRBJ2-1,TRBV5-1,NA,CASSPRLRGARPEQFF
TRBJ2-7,TRBV29-1,NA,CSVQGGSGPYEQYF
TRBJ1-5,TRBV30,NA,CAWSSRGAQPQHF
TRBJ2-2,TRBV27,TRBD2,CASSLSPGLAGAGELFF
TRBJ2-1,TRBV29-1,TRBD2,CSVERGSGGEQFF
TRBJ2-5,TRBV4-1,NA,CASSQDGAGEAETQYF
TRBJ2-7,TRBV9,TRBD1,CASSVGPAGGGEQYF
TRBJ1-3,TRBV6-1,NA,CASRGVGQGNTIYF
TRBJ1-1,TRBV14,NA,CASSQDQNAEAFF
TRBJ2-1,TRBV14,NA,CASSQFKRRGNEQFF